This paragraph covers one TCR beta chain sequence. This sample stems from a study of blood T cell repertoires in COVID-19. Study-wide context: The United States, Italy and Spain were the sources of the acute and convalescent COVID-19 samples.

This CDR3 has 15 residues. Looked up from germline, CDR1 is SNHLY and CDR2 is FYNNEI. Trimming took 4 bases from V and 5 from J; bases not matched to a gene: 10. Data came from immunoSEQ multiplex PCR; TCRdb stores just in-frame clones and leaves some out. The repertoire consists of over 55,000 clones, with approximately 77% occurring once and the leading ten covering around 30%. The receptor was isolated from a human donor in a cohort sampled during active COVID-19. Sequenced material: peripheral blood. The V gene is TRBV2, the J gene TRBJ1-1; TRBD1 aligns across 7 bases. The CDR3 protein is CASSGSGQGVTEAFF. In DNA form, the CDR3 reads TGTGCCAGCAGTGGTTCAGGGCAGGGGGTAACTGAAGCTTTCTTT.